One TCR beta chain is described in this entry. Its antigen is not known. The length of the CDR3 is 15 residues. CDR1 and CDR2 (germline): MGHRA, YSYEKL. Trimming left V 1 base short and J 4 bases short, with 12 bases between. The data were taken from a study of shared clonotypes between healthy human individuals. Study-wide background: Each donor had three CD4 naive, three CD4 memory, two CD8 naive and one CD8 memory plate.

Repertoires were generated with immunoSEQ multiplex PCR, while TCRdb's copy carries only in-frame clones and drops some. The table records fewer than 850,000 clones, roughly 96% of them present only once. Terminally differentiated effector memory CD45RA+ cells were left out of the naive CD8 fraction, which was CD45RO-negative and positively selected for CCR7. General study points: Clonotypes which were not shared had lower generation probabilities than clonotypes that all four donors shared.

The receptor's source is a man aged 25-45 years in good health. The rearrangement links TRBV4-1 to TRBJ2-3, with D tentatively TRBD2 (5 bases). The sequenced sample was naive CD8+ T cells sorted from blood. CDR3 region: CASSQGSGWADTQYF. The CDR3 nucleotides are TGCGCCAGCAGCCAAGGGTCGGGGTGGGCAGATACGCAGTATTTT.